This T cell receptor (beta chain) is drawn from a study of cytomegalovirus exposure and HLA in healthy donors. General observations from the study: The authors considered a cluster of highly shared sequence variants likely to be a sequencing artifact. Overall, around 160 TCR beta chains were annotated as cytomegalovirus-associated. TCR association rates varied by HLA locus in a later analysis, with DRB1 highest and HLA-C lowest. It was reported that TCR beta sequences correctly inferred the HLA-A and HLA-B alleles for most subjects.

Germline CDR1 and CDR2: SGHTA and FQGNSA. With V trimmed by 5 bases and J by 0 bases, 3 bases remained unmatched. The CDR3 consists of 14 residues. The PCR employed 60 Vbeta primers together with 13 Jbeta primers. Some clones are missing from TCRdb's copy, which holds only in-frame ones; the method was immunoSEQ multiplex PCR. The repertoire holds some 220,000 clones, with roughly 90% as singletons. For this clone: What it binds is not known.

The TCR sequence derives from a woman aged 18 to 35 in good health and CMV-seronegative. The sample comprised PBMCs. V usage is TRBV7-2 and J usage is TRBJ1-1; TRBD1 matches at 7 bases. CDR3 sequence (DNA): TGTGCCAGCAGCGTGGGACAGATGAACACTGAAGCTTTCTTT. This encodes CASSVGQMNTEAFF.